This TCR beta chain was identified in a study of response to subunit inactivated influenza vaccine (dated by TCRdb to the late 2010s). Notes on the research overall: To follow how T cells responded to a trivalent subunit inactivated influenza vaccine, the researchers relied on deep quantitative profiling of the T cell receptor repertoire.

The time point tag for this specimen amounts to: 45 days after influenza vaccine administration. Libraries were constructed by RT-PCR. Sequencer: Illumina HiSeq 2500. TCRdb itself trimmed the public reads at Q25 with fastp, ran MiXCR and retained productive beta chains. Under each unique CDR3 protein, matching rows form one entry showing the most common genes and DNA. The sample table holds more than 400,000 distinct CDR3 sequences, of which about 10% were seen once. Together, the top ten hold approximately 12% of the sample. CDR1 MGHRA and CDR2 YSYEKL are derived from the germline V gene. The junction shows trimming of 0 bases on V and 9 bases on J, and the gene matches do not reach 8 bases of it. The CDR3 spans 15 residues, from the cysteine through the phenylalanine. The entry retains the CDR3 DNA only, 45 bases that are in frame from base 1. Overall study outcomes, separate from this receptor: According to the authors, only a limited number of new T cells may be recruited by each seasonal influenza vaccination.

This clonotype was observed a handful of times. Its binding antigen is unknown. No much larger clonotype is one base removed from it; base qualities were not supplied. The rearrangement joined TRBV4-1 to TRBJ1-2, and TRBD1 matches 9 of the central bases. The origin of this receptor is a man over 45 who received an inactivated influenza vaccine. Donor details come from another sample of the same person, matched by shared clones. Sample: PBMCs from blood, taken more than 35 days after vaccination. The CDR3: CASSQDLGQGLSYTF. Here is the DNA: TGCGCCAGCAGCCAAGATTTGGGACAGGGATTGAGCTACACCTTC.